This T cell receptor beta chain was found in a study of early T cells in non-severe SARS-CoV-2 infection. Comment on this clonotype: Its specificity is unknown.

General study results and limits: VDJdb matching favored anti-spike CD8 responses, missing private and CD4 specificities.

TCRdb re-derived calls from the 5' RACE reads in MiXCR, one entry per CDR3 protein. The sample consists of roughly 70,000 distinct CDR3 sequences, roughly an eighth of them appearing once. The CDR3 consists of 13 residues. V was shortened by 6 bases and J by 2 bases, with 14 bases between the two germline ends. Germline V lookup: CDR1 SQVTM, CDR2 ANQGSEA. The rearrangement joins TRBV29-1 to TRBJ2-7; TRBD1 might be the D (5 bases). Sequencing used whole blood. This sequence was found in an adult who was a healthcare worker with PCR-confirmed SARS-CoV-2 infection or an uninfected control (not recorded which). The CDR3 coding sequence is TGCAGCGTGTCGTCGACAGTAACCTACGAGCAGTACTTC. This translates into CSVSSTVTYEQYF.